Listed here is a single TCR beta chain. The assay was immunoSEQ multiplex PCR, and TCRdb's table has in-frame clones only and misses some. The sample includes 98,000 or so clones, 91% of them seen just once. These data are taken from a study of OX40 agonist ivuxolimab in advanced cancers. The specimen was CD4+ or CD8+ T cells sorted from blood, collected in a trial of the OX40 agonist ivuxolimab. The sequence came from an adult with an advanced solid tumor such as melanoma, head and neck, liver or kidney cancer.

This CDR3 reads CASSLAGQGANEQFF. CDR3 nucleotides: TGCGCCAGCAGCTTGGCGGGACAGGGGGCCAATGAGCAGTTCTTC. This chain links TRBV5-1 with TRBJ2-1, with TRBD1 matching over 12 bases. The CDR3 is made up of 15 amino acids. Germline V gene sequence: CDR1 SGHRS, CDR2 YFSETQ. Unmatched junction bases numbered 1, after V lost 0 bases and J lost 6 bases.